This note documents a single T cell receptor beta chain sequence. Its antigen remains unidentified. The germline CDR1 and CDR2 sequences are LGHNA and YSLEER. The J segment lost 8 bases and the V segment lost 1 base, leaving 6 bases of the junction unmatched. There are 15 residues in the CDR3. This sample was taken from a study of cytomegalovirus exposure and HLA in healthy donors. Findings and caveats of the study: Immune exposure data for these donors was limited to CMV serostatus. Exclusion as indistinguishable affected some V segments, including TRBV6-2 and TRBV6-3.

The PCR ran on 60 Vbeta and 13 Jbeta primers. The protocol was immunoSEQ multiplex PCR, while the TCRdb copy is restricted to in-frame clones and leaves out a portion. The sample includes approximately 140,000 clones, approximately 78% of them seen just once. V usage is TRBV4-3 and J usage is TRBJ2-1; TRBD1 aligns across 9 bases. The sample taken for sequencing was PBMCs. This TCR derives from a woman in her thirties or forties in good health and CMV-seropositive. CDR3 bases: TGCGCCAGCAGCCAAGGGCGGGACAGGGTGCATGAGCAGTTCTTC. Translating it yields CASSQGRDRVHEQFF.